A single sample is the source of the 3 T cell receptor beta chains below, sequenced in a study of spatial heterogeneity in lung cancer. MiXCR was run by TCRdb on the 5' RACE reads, yielding one entry per CDR3 protein. This sample carries about 47,000 distinct CDR3 sequences, roughly 8.1% of them seen once, and the ten largest clones take roughly 35%. Time point indicated: blood at routine non-recurrence follow-up after resection. Frozen PBMC, nontumor lung or tumor provided whole RNA, which was sequenced unsorted. The specimen comprised PBMCs, sampled at follow-up. The receptors were gathered from a female donor with early-stage non-small cell lung cancer.

This clonotype was counted ten times or more. The rearrangement joins TRBV2 to TRBJ2-3; D is possibly TRBD1 or TRBD2 (5 bases each). The V end lost 8 bases, the J end lost 6 bases, and 15 bases lay between the germline ends. From germline, CDR1 is SNHLY and CDR2 FYNNEI. This CDR3 contains 13 residues. Written as DNA, the CDR3 is TGTGCCAGCCGAGGGACCGGTCCCGATACGCAGTATTTT. Protein: CASRGTGPDTQYF.

Concerning this clonotype: One base away lies a much larger clone, so this may be a sequencing read error. The chain recombines TRBV10-3 with TRBJ2-7, with TRBD1 matching over 9 bases. The CDR3 covers 14 residues. The germline gives CDR1 ENHRY, CDR2 SYGVKD. The CDR3, as DNA: TGTACCATCAGCGGACAGGGGTTCACCTACGAGCAGTACTTC. This gives the protein CTISGQGFTYEQYF.

This clonotype was recorded many times. The chain joins TRBV15 to TRBJ2-3, with 7 bases aligning to TRBD2. V lost 0 bases and J lost 8; bases outside the gene matches: 8. Germline CDR1 is LNHNV and CDR2 is YYDKDF (reference sequence). CDR3 length equals 15 residues. CDR3 in amino acids: CATSRDPAGGGTQYF. For the CDR3, the DNA is TGTGCCACCAGCAGAGATCCGGCAGGCGGGGGTACGCAGTATTTT.